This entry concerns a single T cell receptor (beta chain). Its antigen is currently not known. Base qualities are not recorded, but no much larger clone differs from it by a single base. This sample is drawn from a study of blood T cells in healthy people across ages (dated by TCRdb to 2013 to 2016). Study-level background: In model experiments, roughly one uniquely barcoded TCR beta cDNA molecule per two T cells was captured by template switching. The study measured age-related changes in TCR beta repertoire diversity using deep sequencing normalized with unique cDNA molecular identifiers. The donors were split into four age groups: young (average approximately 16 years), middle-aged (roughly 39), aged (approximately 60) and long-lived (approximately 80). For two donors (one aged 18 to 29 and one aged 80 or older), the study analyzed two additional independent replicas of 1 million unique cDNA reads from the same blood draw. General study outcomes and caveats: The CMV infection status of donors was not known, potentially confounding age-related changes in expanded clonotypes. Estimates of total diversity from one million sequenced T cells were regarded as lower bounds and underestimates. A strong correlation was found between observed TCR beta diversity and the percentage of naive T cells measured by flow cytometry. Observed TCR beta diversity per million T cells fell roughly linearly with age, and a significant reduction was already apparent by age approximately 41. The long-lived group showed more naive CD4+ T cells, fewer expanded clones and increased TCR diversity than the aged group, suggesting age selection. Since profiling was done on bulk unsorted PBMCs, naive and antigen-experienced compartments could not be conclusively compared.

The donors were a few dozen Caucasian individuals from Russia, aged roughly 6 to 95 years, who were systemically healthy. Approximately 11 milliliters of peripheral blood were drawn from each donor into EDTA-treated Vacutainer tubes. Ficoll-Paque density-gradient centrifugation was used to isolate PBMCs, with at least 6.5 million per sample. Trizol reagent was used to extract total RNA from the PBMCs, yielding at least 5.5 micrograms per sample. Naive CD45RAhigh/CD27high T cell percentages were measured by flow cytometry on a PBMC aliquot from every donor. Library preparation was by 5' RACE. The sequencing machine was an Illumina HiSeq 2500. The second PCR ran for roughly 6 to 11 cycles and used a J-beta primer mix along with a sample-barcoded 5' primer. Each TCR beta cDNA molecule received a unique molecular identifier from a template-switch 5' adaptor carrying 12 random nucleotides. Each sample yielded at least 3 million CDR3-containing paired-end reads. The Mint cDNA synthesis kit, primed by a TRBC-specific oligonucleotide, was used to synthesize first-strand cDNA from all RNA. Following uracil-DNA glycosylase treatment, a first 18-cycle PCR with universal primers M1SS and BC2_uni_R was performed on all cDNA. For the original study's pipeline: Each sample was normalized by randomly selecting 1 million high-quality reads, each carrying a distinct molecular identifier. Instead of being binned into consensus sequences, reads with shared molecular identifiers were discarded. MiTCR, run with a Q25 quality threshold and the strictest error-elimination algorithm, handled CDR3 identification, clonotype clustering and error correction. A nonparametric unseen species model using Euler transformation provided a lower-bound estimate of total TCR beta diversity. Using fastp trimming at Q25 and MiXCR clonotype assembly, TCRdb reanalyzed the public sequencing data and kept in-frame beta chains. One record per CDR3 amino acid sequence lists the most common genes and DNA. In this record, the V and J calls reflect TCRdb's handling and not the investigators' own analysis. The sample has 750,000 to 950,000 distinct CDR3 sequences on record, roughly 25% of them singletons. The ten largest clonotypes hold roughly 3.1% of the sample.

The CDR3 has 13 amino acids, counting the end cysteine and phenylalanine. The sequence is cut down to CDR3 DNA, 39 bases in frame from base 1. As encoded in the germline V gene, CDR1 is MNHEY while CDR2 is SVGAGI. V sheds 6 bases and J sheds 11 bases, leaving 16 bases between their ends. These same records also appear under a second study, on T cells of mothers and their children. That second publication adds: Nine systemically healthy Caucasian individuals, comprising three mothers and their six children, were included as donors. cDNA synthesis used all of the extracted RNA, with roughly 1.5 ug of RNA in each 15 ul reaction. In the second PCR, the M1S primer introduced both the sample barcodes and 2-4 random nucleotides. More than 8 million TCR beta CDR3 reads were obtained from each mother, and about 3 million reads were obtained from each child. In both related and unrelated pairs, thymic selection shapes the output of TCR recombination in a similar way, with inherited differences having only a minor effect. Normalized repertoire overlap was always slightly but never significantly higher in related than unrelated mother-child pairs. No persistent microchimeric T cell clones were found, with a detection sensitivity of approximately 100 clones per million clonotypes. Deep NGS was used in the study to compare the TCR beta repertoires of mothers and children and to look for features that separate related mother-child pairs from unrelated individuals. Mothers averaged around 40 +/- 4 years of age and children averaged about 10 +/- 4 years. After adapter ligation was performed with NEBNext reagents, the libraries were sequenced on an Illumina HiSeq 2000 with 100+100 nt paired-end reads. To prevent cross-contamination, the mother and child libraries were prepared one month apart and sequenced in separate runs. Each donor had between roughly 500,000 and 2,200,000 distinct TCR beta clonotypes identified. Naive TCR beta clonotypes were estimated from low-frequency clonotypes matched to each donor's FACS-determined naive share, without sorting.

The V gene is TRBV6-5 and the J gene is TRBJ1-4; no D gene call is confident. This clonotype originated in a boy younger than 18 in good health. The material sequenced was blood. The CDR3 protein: CASSPTGVGKLFF. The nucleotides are TGTGCCAGCAGCCCTACGGGCGTGGGGAAACTGTTTTTT.